A selection of T cell receptor beta chains follows, all from one sample in a study of post-analysis software for immune sequencing data. TCRdb reanalysed the PCR reads using MiXCR and keeps one entry per CDR3 protein. The profile shows roughly 670,000 distinct CDR3 sequences, around 64% of them singletons. The sequencing input was blood. The receptors shown here come from a girl aged 2 to 10 with multiple sclerosis. Each CDR3 is given with its conserved first and last residue. The D gene is left open where the match is weak. For some rows the clone size is stated as once, few or many, or as a class when expanded; others skip it.

V gene: TRBV20-1; clone size: few; J gene: TRBJ2-1; D gene: .; CDR3 DNA: TGCAGTGCTATCCAAGCGGGTACACCCCACGGTGAGCAGTTCTTC; CDR3 protein: CSAIQAGTPHGEQFF
V gene: TRBV29-1; clone size: .; J gene: TRBJ2-7; D gene: .; CDR3 DNA: TGCAGCGTTGGAGTGGGCTACGAGCAGTACTTC; CDR3 protein: CSVGVGYEQYF
V gene: TRBV6-2/TRBV6-3; clone size: .; J gene: TRBJ2-1; D gene: TRBD1; CDR3 DNA: TGTGCCAGCAGGGACCCGGGACAGGGTCTCGGGGAGCAGTTCTTC; CDR3 protein: CASRDPGQGLGEQFF
V gene: TRBV6-5; clone size: .; J gene: TRBJ2-1; D gene: TRBD2; CDR3 DNA: TGTGCCAGCAGTTACTCGCCTAGCGGAGCTTCTGCCCTTCAGCAGTTCTTC; CDR3 protein: CASSYSPSGASALQQFF
V gene: TRBV15; clone size: .; J gene: TRBJ2-5; D gene: TRBD2; CDR3 DNA: TGTGCCACCAGCAGTGGGGGGGTTCCCCAAGAGACCCAGTACTTC; CDR3 protein: CATSSGGVPQETQYF
V gene: TRBV20-1; clone size: few; J gene: TRBJ2-5; D gene: TRBD1; CDR3 DNA: TGCAGTGCTAGAGGTTACAGGGGAGAGACCCAGTACTTC; CDR3 protein: CSARGYRGETQYF
V gene: TRBV7-2; clone size: .; J gene: TRBJ2-5; D gene: .; CDR3 DNA: TGTGCCAGCAGCCTAGTTGGTCGGGGGGCTAGGGAGACCCAGTACTTC; CDR3 protein: CASSLVGRGARETQYF
V gene: TRBV4-2; clone size: .; J gene: TRBJ2-5; D gene: .; CDR3 DNA: TGTGCCAGCAGCCAACGGACCGAGGGTCGGGAGACCCAGTACTTC; CDR3 protein: CASSQRTEGRETQYF
V gene: TRBV2; clone size: .; J gene: TRBJ2-6; D gene: .; CDR3 DNA: TGTGCCAGCGGACAAAACTCTGGGGCCAACGTCCTGACTTTC; CDR3 protein: CASGQNSGANVLTF
V gene: TRBV5-1; clone size: .; J gene: TRBJ1-2; D gene: .; CDR3 DNA: TGCGCCAGCAGCTTGGTCGGGGCGGAAGGCTACACCTTC; CDR3 protein: CASSLVGAEGYTF
V gene: TRBV29-1; clone size: .; J gene: TRBJ1-4; D gene: .; CDR3 DNA: TGCAGCGTTGGTCAGTTAAATGAAAAACTGTTTTTT; CDR3 protein: CSVGQLNEKLFF
V gene: TRBV30; clone size: .; J gene: TRBJ1-5; D gene: .; CDR3 DNA: TGTGCCTGGAGCTTTCAGACAAATCAGCCCCAGCATTTT; CDR3 protein: CAWSFQTNQPQHF
V gene: TRBV5-1; clone size: .; J gene: TRBJ2-1; D gene: TRBD1; CDR3 DNA: TGCGCCAGCAGCTTGGGGACAGGGGTCCCTTCCTCCTACAATGAGCAGTTCTTC; CDR3 protein: CASSLGTGVPSSYNEQFF
V gene: TRBV5-6; clone size: .; J gene: TRBJ1-2; D gene: TRBD1; CDR3 DNA: TGTGCCAGCAGCCCCAGGACAGGGCCTTATGGCTACACCTTC; CDR3 protein: CASSPRTGPYGYTF
V gene: TRBV5-1; clone size: .; J gene: TRBJ2-1; D gene: TRBD1; CDR3 DNA: TGCGCCAGCCGCCTTACGGGACAGGGGGTGGATGAGCAGTTCTTC; CDR3 protein: CASRLTGQGVDEQFF
V gene: TRBV12-3/TRBV12-4; clone size: .; J gene: TRBJ1-2; D gene: TRBD1; CDR3 DNA: TGTGCCAGCAGTTTTGCAGGGGGTGAGGGCTACACCTTC; CDR3 protein: CASSFAGGEGYTF
V gene: TRBV29-1; clone size: .; J gene: TRBJ2-7; D gene: TRBD1; CDR3 DNA: TGCAGCGTTGAAGAGGGACAGGGGTCCTACGAGCAGTACTTC; CDR3 protein: CSVEEGQGSYEQYF
V gene: TRBV5-1; clone size: .; J gene: TRBJ1-5; D gene: TRBD1; CDR3 DNA: TGCGCCAGCAGCTTGGATGGGACAGTTAATCAGCCCCAGCATTTT; CDR3 protein: CASSLDGTVNQPQHF
V gene: TRBV7-3; clone size: .; J gene: TRBJ2-3; D gene: .; CDR3 DNA: TGTGCCAGCAGCTTATTAGCCGGGGCCACAGATGCGCAGTATTTT; CDR3 protein: CASSLLAGATDAQYF
V gene: TRBV7-9; clone size: .; J gene: TRBJ2-7; D gene: .; CDR3 DNA: TGTGCCAGCAGCATGGTGTCCGGGGGCGAGCAGTACTTC; CDR3 protein: CASSMVSGGEQYF
V gene: TRBV24-1; clone size: .; J gene: TRBJ1-2; D gene: .; CDR3 DNA: TGTGCCACCAGTCCAACAAACTATGGCTACACCTTC; CDR3 protein: CATSPTNYGYTF
V gene: TRBV4-1; clone size: few; J gene: TRBJ2-1; D gene: .; CDR3 DNA: TGCGCCAGCAGCCCCACCGTATCCCTTCCCTACAATGAGCAGTTCTTC; CDR3 protein: CASSPTVSLPYNEQFF
V gene: TRBV6-2/TRBV6-3; clone size: .; J gene: TRBJ2-1; D gene: .; CDR3 DNA: TGTGCCAGCAGACCGGACGGCGAGGCCTCCTACAATGAGCAGTTCTTC; CDR3 protein: CASRPDGEASYNEQFF
V gene: TRBV29-1; clone size: .; J gene: TRBJ2-7; D gene: .; CDR3 DNA: TGCAGCGTGGATGATCGAGAATCCTACGAGCAGTACTTC; CDR3 protein: CSVDDRESYEQYF
V gene: TRBV11-2; clone size: .; J gene: TRBJ2-4; D gene: .; CDR3 DNA: TGTGCCAGCAGCTCCACCCGGGGAGCCAAAAACATTCAGTACTTC; CDR3 protein: CASSSTRGAKNIQYF
V gene: TRBV20-1; clone size: .; J gene: TRBJ2-1; D gene: TRBD2; CDR3 DNA: TGCAGTGCTAGAGAGGGGGGAGGGCCTCGGAATGAGCAGTTCTTC; CDR3 protein: CSAREGGGPRNEQFF
V gene: TRBV19; clone size: .; J gene: TRBJ1-5; D gene: .; CDR3 DNA: TGTGCCACCTCATGGGGGGTGGGCCAGCCCCAGCATTTT; CDR3 protein: CATSWGVGQPQHF
V gene: TRBV5-1; clone size: .; J gene: TRBJ1-1; D gene: TRBD1; CDR3 DNA: TGCGCCAGCAGCTTGGCCGTTACAGGGGGAGAAGCTTTCTTT; CDR3 protein: CASSLAVTGGEAFF
V gene: TRBV7-3; clone size: .; J gene: TRBJ2-5; D gene: .; CDR3 DNA: TGTGCCAGCAGCTTAGGGTGGGGGACCCAGTACTTC; CDR3 protein: CASSLGWGTQYF
V gene: TRBV3-1; clone size: few; J gene: TRBJ2-1; D gene: TRBD2; CDR3 DNA: TGTGCCAGCAGCCAAGATATGAATCGCGGGAGGGCCTACAATGAGCAGTTCTTC; CDR3 protein: CASSQDMNRGRAYNEQFF
V gene: TRBV2; clone size: .; J gene: TRBJ1-1; D gene: .; CDR3 DNA: TGTGCCAGCCGACGAGACTTATCAGTGCCAGCTTTCTTT; CDR3 protein: CASRRDLSVPAFF
V gene: TRBV13; clone size: few; J gene: TRBJ2-3; D gene: .; CDR3 DNA: TGTGCCAGCACGACGTGGGATACGCAGTATTTT; CDR3 protein: CASTTWDTQYF
V gene: TRBV5-1; clone size: .; J gene: TRBJ1-2; D gene: .; CDR3 DNA: TGCGCCAGCAGCCCCCTGCGGGGGGGCGAAGACTATGGCTACACCTTC; CDR3 protein: CASSPLRGGEDYGYTF
V gene: TRBV20-1; clone size: .; J gene: TRBJ2-7; D gene: TRBD2; CDR3 DNA: TGCAGTGCTCGGAGACTAGCGGGCCCCTACGAGCAGTACTTC; CDR3 protein: CSARRLAGPYEQYF
V gene: TRBV7-9; clone size: .; J gene: TRBJ1-5; D gene: .; CDR3 DNA: TGTGCCAGCAGCTCGTACAATCAGCCCCAGCATTTT; CDR3 protein: CASSSYNQPQHF
V gene: TRBV20-1; clone size: .; J gene: TRBJ2-1; D gene: TRBD2; CDR3 DNA: TGCAGTTGGCTAGCGGGAGGGCCAAATGAGCAGTTCTTC; CDR3 protein: CSWLAGGPNEQFF
V gene: TRBV20-1; clone size: .; J gene: TRBJ2-3; D gene: .; CDR3 DNA: TGCAGTGCTAGCGGACAGCCCCCCACAGATACGCAGTATTTT; CDR3 protein: CSASGQPPTDTQYF
V gene: TRBV6-2/TRBV6-3; clone size: .; J gene: TRBJ2-3; D gene: .; CDR3 DNA: TGTGCCAGCAAGGACGGGGGATCCAGCACAGATACGCAGTATTTT; CDR3 protein: CASKDGGSSTDTQYF
V gene: TRBV12-3/TRBV12-4; clone size: few; J gene: TRBJ2-5; D gene: .; CDR3 DNA: TGTGCCAGCAGTTTTGATGAGACCCAGTACTTC; CDR3 protein: CASSFDETQYF
V gene: TRBV20-1; clone size: .; J gene: TRBJ2-5; D gene: .; CDR3 DNA: TGCAGTGCTGGATCAGGGACGGGGAGGAAAGAGACCCAGTACTTC; CDR3 protein: CSAGSGTGRKETQYF
V gene: TRBV11-2; clone size: once; J gene: TRBJ2-5; D gene: .; CDR3 DNA: TGTGCCAGCGGCTTAGTACCTCAAGAGACCCAGTACTTC; CDR3 protein: CASGLVPQETQYF